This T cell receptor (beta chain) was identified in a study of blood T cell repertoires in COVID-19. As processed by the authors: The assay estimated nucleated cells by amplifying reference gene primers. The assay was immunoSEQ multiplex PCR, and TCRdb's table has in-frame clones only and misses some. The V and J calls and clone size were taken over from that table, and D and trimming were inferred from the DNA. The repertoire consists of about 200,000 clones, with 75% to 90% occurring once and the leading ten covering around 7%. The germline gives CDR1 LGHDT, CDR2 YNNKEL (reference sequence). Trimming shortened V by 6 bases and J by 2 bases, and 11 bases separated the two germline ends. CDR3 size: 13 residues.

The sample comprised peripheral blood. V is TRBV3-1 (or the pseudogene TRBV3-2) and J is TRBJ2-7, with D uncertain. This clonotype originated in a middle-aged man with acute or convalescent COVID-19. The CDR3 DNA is TGTGCCAGCAGTCGGTCTCCGACCTACGAGCAGTACTTC. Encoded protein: CASSRSPTYEQYF.